This T cell receptor (beta chain) was retrieved from a study of response to subunit inactivated influenza vaccine. This clonotype was found a few times. TCRdb independently ran MiXCR on the RT-PCR reads; one entry per CDR3 protein. This sample has around 570,000 distinct CDR3 sequences, with about 10% found just once. Trimming removed 0 bases at V and 2 bases at J, with 9 bases between. The CDR3 covers 15 residues. CDR1 and CDR2 (germline): SGHRS, YFSETQ. The same sample was also studied in work on T cells expressing NK-cell markers. That report notes: For TCR beta, cDNA was produced by 5'RACE template switching with UMIs. The authors sequenced eight donors, of whom seven were HCMV-seropositive and one was seronegative. These clonotypes additionally ranked first within the CD3+CD56-NKG2C+ fraction of several donors.

This chain joins TRBV5-1 and TRBJ1-3; tentatively, D is TRBD1 (6 bases). The specimen comprised PBMCs from blood, sampled on the day of vaccination. The receptor was isolated from a man between 50 and 59 years old who received an inactivated influenza vaccine. CDR3 bases: TGCGCCAGCAGCTTGGGGGGACAAACTGGAAACACCATATATTTT. Encoded protein: CASSLGGQTGNTIYF.